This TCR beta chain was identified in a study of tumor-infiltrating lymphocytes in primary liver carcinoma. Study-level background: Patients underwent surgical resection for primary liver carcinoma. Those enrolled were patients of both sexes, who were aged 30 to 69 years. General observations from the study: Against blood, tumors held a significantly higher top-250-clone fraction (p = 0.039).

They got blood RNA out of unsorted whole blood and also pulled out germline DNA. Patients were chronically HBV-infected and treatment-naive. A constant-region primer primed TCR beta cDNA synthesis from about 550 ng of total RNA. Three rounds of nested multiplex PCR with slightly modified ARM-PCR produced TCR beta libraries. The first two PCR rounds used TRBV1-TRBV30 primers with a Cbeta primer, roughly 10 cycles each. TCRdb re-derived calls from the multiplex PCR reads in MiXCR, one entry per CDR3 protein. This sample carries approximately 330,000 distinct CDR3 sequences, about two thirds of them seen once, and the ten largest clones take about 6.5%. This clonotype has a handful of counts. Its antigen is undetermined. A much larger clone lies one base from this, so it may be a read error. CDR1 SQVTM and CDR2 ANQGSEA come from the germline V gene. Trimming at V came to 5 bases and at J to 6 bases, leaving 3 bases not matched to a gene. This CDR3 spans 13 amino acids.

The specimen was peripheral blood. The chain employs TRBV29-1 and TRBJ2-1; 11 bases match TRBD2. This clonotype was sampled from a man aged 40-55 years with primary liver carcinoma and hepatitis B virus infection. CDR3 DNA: TGCAGCGTTAATAGCGGGAGGGGCAATGAGCAGTTCTTC. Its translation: CSVNSGRGNEQFF.